The rows below give T cell receptor beta chains drawn from one sample of a study of T cell changes during pregnancy in multiple sclerosis. Profiling relied on immunoSEQ multiplex PCR, and the TCRdb table lists in-frame clones only, not all of them. The repertoire consists of 100,000 or so clones, with over 85% occurring once and the leading ten covering 3.5% to 4.5%. This sample comprised peripheral blood, obtained in the first trimester of pregnancy. Source of these receptors: a female donor with multiple sclerosis, enrolled in a pregnancy study. The CDR3 runs from the conserved cysteine through the conserved F or W. D genes are given only for firm matches. Clone sizes are given selectively: once, few, many, or a class where the clone is expanded.

size,V,J,D,CDR3,DNA
.,TRBV9,TRBJ2-1,TRBD1,CASSTTGVLAGEQFF,TGTGCCAGCAGCACCACAGGGGTTTTGGCTGGGGAGCAGTTCTTC
.,TRBV14,TRBJ2-7,.,CASSHPLFSYEQYF,TGTGCCAGCAGCCATCCCTTATTTAGCTACGAGCAGTACTTC
few,TRBV19,TRBJ1-1,.,CASSKQGSGHTEAFF,TGTGCCAGTAGCAAACAGGGATCGGGGCACACTGAAGCTTTCTTT
.,TRBV29-1,TRBJ2-1,TRBD2,CSVGALAAIYNEQFF,TGCAGCGTCGGAGCTCTAGCGGCTATATACAATGAGCAGTTCTTC
.,TRBV6-5,TRBJ1-1,.,CASSYSRGGGTEAFF,TGTGCCAGCAGTTACTCGAGGGGGGGAGGGACTGAAGCTTTCTTT
.,TRBV9,TRBJ2-2,.,CASSERGGGGELFF,TGTGCCAGCAGCGAGAGGGGGGGTGGCGGGGAGCTGTTTTTT
once,TRBV19,TRBJ1-1,.,CASRWVAGGSEAFF,TGTGCCAGTAGGTGGGTTGCGGGTGGCTCTGAAGCTTTCTTT
.,TRBV20-1,TRBJ2-1,.,CSARRDEQFF,TGCAGTGCTAGACGCGATGAGCAGTTCTTC
.,TRBV7-2,TRBJ1-1,.,CASSPGAMDTEAFF,TGTGCCAGCAGCCCAGGGGCCATGGACACTGAAGCTTTCTTT
.,TRBV27,TRBJ1-5,TRBD1,CASSLVGQGRQPQHF,TGTGCCAGCAGTTTAGTGGGACAGGGTCGACAGCCCCAGCATTTT
.,TRBV2,TRBJ1-3,TRBD1,CARKDRGVPGTIYF,TGTGCCAGGAAGGACAGGGGCGTCCCTGGCACCATATATTTT
.,TRBV25-1,TRBJ2-7,.,CASTLQGHEQYF,TGTGCCAGCACACTACAGGGTCACGAGCAGTACTTC
.,TRBV5-1,TRBJ2-1,TRBD1,CASSLTGGSKEQFF,TGCGCCAGCAGCTTGACAGGGGGCTCTAAGGAGCAGTTCTTC
.,TRBV7-9,TRBJ2-7,.,CASSFTAYEQYF,TGTGCCAGCAGCTTCACAGCCTACGAGCAGTACTTC
.,TRBV15,TRBJ1-1,.,CATSREVVPPLNTEAFF,TGTGCCACCAGCAGAGAAGTGGTCCCCCCCCTAAACACTGAAGCTTTCTTT
.,TRBV2,TRBJ1-2,TRBD1,CASRVVQGNVNYGYTF,TGTGCCAGCCGCGTTGTACAGGGGAACGTTAACTATGGCTACACCTTC
.,TRBV6-1,TRBJ2-1,.,CASSEVIPTPGNNEQFF,TGTGCCAGCAGTGAAGTAATTCCGACACCAGGGAACAATGAGCAGTTCTTC
.,TRBV7-9,TRBJ2-1,.,CASRPGHYNEQFF,TGTGCCAGCAGGCCGGGACACTACAATGAGCAGTTCTTC
.,TRBV7-2,TRBJ2-6,.,CAGGQRTSGANVLTF,TGTGCCGGCGGACAGCGAACCTCTGGGGCCAACGTCCTGACTTTC
once,TRBV5-1,TRBJ2-7,TRBD1,CASSLGPTGLDEQYF,TGCGCCAGCAGCTTGGGGCCGACAGGGTTAGACGAGCAGTACTTC
.,TRBV5-1,TRBJ2-5,.,CASSAQDRFQETQYF,TGCGCCAGCAGTGCCCAAGACAGATTCCAAGAGACCCAGTACTTC
.,TRBV7-9,TRBJ1-5,.,CASSPSGTPNQPQHF,TGTGCCAGCAGCCCAAGCGGCACACCTAATCAGCCCCAGCATTTT
.,TRBV11-2,TRBJ2-3,TRBD2,CASSNHRIAGGRGWTQYF,TGTGCCAGCAGCAACCATCGGATAGCGGGGGGGAGGGGATGGACGCAGTATTTT
.,TRBV7-9,TRBJ2-3,TRBD2,CASSPARAGGPDTQYF,TGTGCCAGCAGCCCAGCCCGAGCGGGGGGGCCAGATACGCAGTATTTT
.,TRBV9,TRBJ2-7,.,CASSVGQQNVYEQYF,TGTGCCAGCAGCGTAGGACAGCAAAATGTCTACGAGCAGTACTTC
.,TRBV7-5,TRBJ1-5,.,CARSLVGYLRRQPQHF,TGTGCCAGAAGCTTAGTCGGGTACCTAAGGAGACAGCCCCAGCATTTT
.,TRBV4-1,TRBJ2-7,.,CASSQEAGPYEQYF,TGCGCCAGCAGCCAAGAGGCAGGGCCCTACGAGCAGTACTTC
.,TRBV2,TRBJ2-1,TRBD2,CASLTSAYNEQFF,TGTGCCAGCCTTACTAGCGCGTACAATGAGCAGTTCTTC
.,TRBV4-1,TRBJ1-2,TRBD1,CASSLSPGTELDYTF,TGCGCCAGCAGCCTAAGTCCCGGGACAGAACTCGACTACACCTTC
.,TRBV15,TRBJ2-7,.,CATSKRGGNYEQYF,TGTGCCACCAGCAAGCGAGGGGGTAACTACGAGCAGTACTTC
.,TRBV15,TRBJ2-3,TRBD2,CATSRGLAGAPDTQYF,TGTGCCACCAGCAGAGGTCTAGCGGGGGCCCCAGATACGCAGTATTTT
few,TRBV4-1,TRBJ2-7,TRBD1,CASSQPDRAYEQYF,TGCGCCAGCAGCCAACCCGACAGGGCCTACGAGCAGTACTTC
.,TRBV6-5,TRBJ2-1,.,CASSLRYSTGNEQFF,TGTGCCAGCAGTTTGAGGTATAGCACCGGTAATGAGCAGTTCTTC
many,TRBV29-1,TRBJ1-2,.,CSAGGGVGYTF,TGCAGCGCTGGAGGAGGGGTTGGCTACACCTTC
.,TRBV9,TRBJ1-4,TRBD1,CASSPTGGAWGEKLFF,TGTGCCAGCAGCCCTACAGGGGGCGCTTGGGGTGAAAAACTGTTTTTT
once,TRBV6-5,TRBJ2-3,TRBD2,CASSYGTSGGSTQYF,TGTGCCAGCAGTTACGGGACTAGCGGGGGATCTACGCAGTATTTT
.,TRBV2,TRBJ2-1,.,CASQFGRDKNEQFF,TGTGCCAGCCAATTTGGCCGGGACAAAAATGAGCAGTTCTTC
few,TRBV27,TRBJ1-2,.,CASSPGSIYGYTF,TGTGCCAGCAGTCCAGGATCCATCTATGGCTACACCTTC
.,TRBV5-4,TRBJ1-4,.,CASSRGGVNEKLFF,TGTGCCAGCAGCAGGGGGGGGGTTAATGAAAAACTGTTTTTT